This TCR beta chain was sequenced during a study of OX40 agonist ivuxolimab in advanced cancers. Sequenced by immunoSEQ multiplex PCR; TCRdb stores in-frame clones only, minus some. The data contain 15,000 to 25,000 clones, about 70% of them singletons. Germline CDR1 and CDR2: LNHDA and SQIVND (reference sequence). Trimming stripped 2 bases from V and 7 bases from J, with 12 bases between. The CDR3 spans 15 residues. This receptor was obtained from an adult with an advanced solid tumor such as melanoma, head and neck, liver or kidney cancer. The chain links TRBV19 to TRBJ1-6; no firm D call. The sequencing used CD4+ or CD8+ T cells sorted from blood, collected in a trial of the OX40 agonist ivuxolimab. The chain's CDR3 is CASSISGLPNSPLHF. In DNA, the CDR3 is TGTGCCAGTAGTATAAGTGGCCTTCCGAATTCACCCCTCCACTTT.